The 13 T cell receptor beta chains presented below share a single source sample, sequenced in a study of OX40 agonist ivuxolimab in advanced cancers. TCRdb's table, derived via immunoSEQ multiplex PCR, lists solely in-frame clones and lacks some. The sample contains about 70,000 clones, around 80% of which appear only once. This sample comprised CD4+ or CD8+ T cells sorted from blood, obtained in a trial of the OX40 agonist ivuxolimab. These receptors came from an adult with an advanced solid tumor such as melanoma, head and neck, liver or kidney cancer.

V and J are TRBV7-9 and TRBJ2-7; D is unresolved. CDR3 size: 15 residues. The germline V gene has CDR1 SEHNR and CDR2 FQNEAQ (reference sequence). The V end was cut by 6 bases, the J end by 3 bases, with 18 bases between. CDR3 residues: CASRRIDTQNYEQYF. CDR3 nucleotides: TGTGCCAGCAGACGTATCGACACTCAAAACTACGAGCAGTACTTC.

Ten or more counts support this clone. This sequence joins TRBV4-1 and TRBJ2-5, with 7 bases fitting TRBD1. CDR1 and CDR2 (germline): MGHRA, YSYEKL. This CDR3 is 15 amino acids long. The V segment lost 7 bases and the J segment 4 bases; nucleotides outside the gene matches: 12. The CDR3: CASTPTGDPRETQYF. CDR3 in DNA: TGCGCCAGCACTCCAACAGGGGATCCACGAGAGACCCAGTACTTC.

The J gene is TRBJ2-1, the V gene TRBV10-3, with 7 bases aligning to TRBD2. The CDR3 has 14 amino acids. V lost 2 bases, J lost 8 bases, and 6 bases stayed unmatched. In germline, CDR1 is ENHRY, CDR2 SYGVKD. CDR3 residues: CAISEGRLAYEQFF. The CDR3 bases are TGTGCCATCAGTGAGGGTCGACTAGCTTATGAGCAGTTCTTC.

The CDR3 protein is CASIGQGQISYEQYF. DNA for the CDR3: TGTGCCAGCATAGGACAGGGGCAAATCTCCTACGAGCAGTACTTC. The genes are TRBV28 and TRBJ2-7, with TRBD1 identical over 9 bases. Germline trimming cut 7 bases from V and 0 bases from J; bases unmatched to any gene: 7. This CDR3 comprises 15 residues. Germline CDR1 and CDR2: MDHEN and SYDVKM.

The V and J genes are TRBV6-1 and TRBJ1-4; D not certain. The V and J ends lost 4 bases and 8 bases respectively, with 8 bases between them. This CDR3 has 12 residues. Germline V gene data show CDR1 as MNHNS and CDR2 as SASEGT. CDR3 coding DNA: TGTGCCAGCAGTGGTCGAATAGAAAAACTGTTTTTT. It codes for CASSGRIEKLFF.

The chain employs TRBV7-3 and TRBJ1-1; tentatively, D is TRBD1 (5 bases). This CDR3 is 14 amino acids long. CDR1 is SGHTA, CDR2 FQGTGA, per germline. Trimming shortened V by 5 bases and J by 1 base, and 11 bases separated the two germline ends. For the CDR3, the DNA is TGTGCCAGCAGCCCGGGGCTTACGAACACTGAAGCTTTCTTT. Translating it yields CASSPGLTNTEAFF.

The chain uses TRBV2 and TRBJ1-4; D is uncertain. V lost 6 bases and J 9 bases, leaving 11 bases between the germline ends. The CDR3 loop spans 12 amino acids. Germline values: CDR1 SNHLY, CDR2 FYNNEI. The CDR3 nucleotides are TGTGCCAGCAGGGCGGTTCTTCAAAAACTGTTTTTT. Its translation: CASRAVLQKLFF.

This sequence joins TRBV18 and TRBJ1-3; 11 bases are shared with TRBD1. The trim removed 6 bases at V and 3 bases at J, leaving 1 base unmatched. The CDR3 loop spans 14 amino acids. Germline CDR1 and CDR2: KGHSH and LQKENI. The CDR3 spells CASSGQGDGNTIYF. Here the CDR3 DNA reads TGTGCCAGCTCGGGACAGGGGGATGGAAACACCATATATTTT.

This sequence joins TRBV14 and TRBJ2-5; D is unclear. With the DNA end fitting TRBJ2-7 better, the J assignment may be wrong. The CDR3 is 14 amino acids. Germline CDR1 reads SGHDN; CDR2 reads FVKESK. CDR3 coding DNA: TGTGCCAGCAGCCTAGGCTTAGGGTTCAACGAGCAGTACTTC. This translates into CASSLGLGFNEQYF.

This chain uses TRBV5-1 with TRBJ1-1, with a tentative D call TRBD1 (6 bases). Germline-derived CDR1 and CDR2 are SGHRS and YFSETQ. This CDR3 has 14 residues. Trimming shortened V by 2 bases and J by 1 base, and 9 bases separated the two germline ends. The CDR3 reads CASSFTGPNTEAFF. In nucleotides, the CDR3 is TGCGCCAGCAGCTTTACAGGGCCGAACACTGAAGCTTTCTTT.

The rearrangement joins TRBV5-8 to TRBJ2-2, with D possibly TRBD1 on 6 matching bases. V lost 0 bases to trimming and J lost 4 bases, with 10 bases between them. Germline CDR1 SGHTS, CDR2 YDEGEE. There are 15 residues in the CDR3. In DNA, the CDR3 is TGTGCCAGCAGCTTGGCGGACAGAATCACCGGGGAGCTGTTTTTT. It codes for CASSLADRITGELFF.

The CDR3: CASSLRTGGDEQYF. Here the CDR3 DNA reads TGTGCCAGCAGCTTAAGGACAGGGGGAGACGAGCAGTACTTC. The chain is built from TRBV11-3 and TRBJ2-7, with 10 bases identical to TRBD1. Unmatched junction bases numbered 3, after V lost 2 bases and J lost 5 bases. The CDR3 length is 14 residues. The germline V gene encodes CDR1 SGHNT and CDR2 YENEEA.

This clone appeared once. Sequence at one end of the junction differs from germline and may be a read error. J is TRBJ2-1 and V is TRBV7-2; D remains unclear. The CDR3 totals 15 residues. Per germline, CDR1 SGHTA and CDR2 FQGNSA. CDR3 coding DNA: TGTGCCAGCACCTTACCCCCTCGAATCTACAATGAGCAGTTCTTC. Translation: CASTLPPRIYNEQFF.